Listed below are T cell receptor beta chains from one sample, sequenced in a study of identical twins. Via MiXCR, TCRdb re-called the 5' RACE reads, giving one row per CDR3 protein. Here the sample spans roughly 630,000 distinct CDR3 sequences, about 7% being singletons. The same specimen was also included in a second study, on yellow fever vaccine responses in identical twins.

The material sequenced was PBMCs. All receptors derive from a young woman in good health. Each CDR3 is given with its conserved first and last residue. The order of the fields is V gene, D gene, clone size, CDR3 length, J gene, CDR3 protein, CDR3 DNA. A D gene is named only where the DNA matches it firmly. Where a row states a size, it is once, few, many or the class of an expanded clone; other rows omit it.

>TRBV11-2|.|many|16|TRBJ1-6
CASSSVKDGWHSPLHF
TGTGCCAGCAGCTCAGTCAAGGACGGTTGGCATTCACCCCTCCACTTT
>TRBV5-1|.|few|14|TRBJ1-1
CASSLRDPGTEAFF
TGCGCCAGCAGCTTGCGGGACCCGGGTACTGAAGCTTTCTTT
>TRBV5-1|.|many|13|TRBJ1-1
CASSLVRYTEAFF
TGCGCCAGCAGCTTGGTGAGGTACACTGAAGCTTTCTTT
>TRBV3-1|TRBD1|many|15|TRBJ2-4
CASSQDTTGKNIQYF
TGTGCCAGCAGCCAAGATACGACAGGGAAAAACATTCAGTACTTC
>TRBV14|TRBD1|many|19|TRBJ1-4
CASTLRERDRGSTNEKLFF
TGTGCCAGCACCCTAAGGGAGCGGGACAGAGGATCAACTAATGAAAAACTGTTTTTT
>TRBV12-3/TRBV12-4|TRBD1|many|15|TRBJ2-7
CASSPTGVGTYEQYF
TGTGCCAGCAGTCCTACAGGGGTGGGAACCTACGAGCAGTACTTC
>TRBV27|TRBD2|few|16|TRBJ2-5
CASSFSGRARYETQYF
TGTGCCAGCAGTTTTAGCGGGAGGGCCCGATATGAGACCCAGTACTTC
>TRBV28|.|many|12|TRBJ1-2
CASSILGDGYTF
TGTGCCAGCAGTATCCTAGGCGATGGCTACACCTTC
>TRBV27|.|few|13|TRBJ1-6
CASSAKRGSPLHF
TGTGCCAGCAGCGCCAAGAGGGGTTCACCCCTCCACTTT
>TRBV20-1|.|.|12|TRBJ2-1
CSALDGYNEQFF
TGCAGTGCTCTTGACGGATACAATGAGCAGTTCTTC
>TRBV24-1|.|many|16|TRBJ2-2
CATSSRDAANTGELFF
TGTGCCACCAGTTCCCGGGACGCCGCGAACACCGGGGAGCTGTTTTTT
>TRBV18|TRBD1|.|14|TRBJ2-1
CASSPKGGQSEQFF
TGTGCCAGCTCACCAAAAGGGGGACAGAGTGAGCAGTTCTTC
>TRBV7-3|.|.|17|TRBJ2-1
CASSALGDLSSYNEQFF
TGTGCCAGCAGCGCGTTAGGGGACCTCAGCTCCTACAATGAGCAGTTCTTC
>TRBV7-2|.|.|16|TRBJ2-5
CASSLTFLALEETQYF
TGTGCCAGCAGCTTAACCTTCTTAGCGCTCGAAGAGACCCAGTACTTC
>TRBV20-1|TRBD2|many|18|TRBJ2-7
CSARDLEREGPFSYEQYF
TGCAGTGCTAGAGATCTTGAGCGGGAGGGCCCATTTTCCTACGAGCAGTACTTC
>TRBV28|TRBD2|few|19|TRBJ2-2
CASSSQGLAGPRNTGELFF
TGTGCCAGCAGTTCCCAGGGACTAGCGGGGCCGAGGAACACCGGGGAGCTGTTTTTT
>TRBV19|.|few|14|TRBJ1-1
CASSIKILNTEAFF
TGTGCCAGTAGTATAAAGATACTGAACACTGAAGCTTTCTTT
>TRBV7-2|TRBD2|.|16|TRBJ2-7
CASSLSSGRITYEQYF
TGTGCCAGCAGCTTGTCAAGCGGGAGGATTACCTACGAGCAGTACTTC
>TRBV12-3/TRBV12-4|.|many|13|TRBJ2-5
CASRPRDQETQYF
TGTGCCAGCAGGCCGAGGGACCAAGAGACCCAGTACTTC
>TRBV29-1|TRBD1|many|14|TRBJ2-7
CSVEDRGQGEEQYF
TGCAGCGTTGAAGATCGGGGACAGGGGGAAGAGCAGTACTTC
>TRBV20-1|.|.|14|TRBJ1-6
CSARDMGRNSPLHF
TGCAGTGCTAGAGATATGGGCAGGAATTCACCCCTCCACTTT
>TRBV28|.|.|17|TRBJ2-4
CASSLSAQGPAKNIQYF
TGTGCCAGCAGTTTATCCGCGCAGGGCCCAGCCAAAAACATTCAGTACTTC
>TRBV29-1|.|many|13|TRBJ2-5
CSVEGGRGVTQYF
TGCAGCGTTGAAGGCGGCAGGGGGGTGACCCAGTACTTC
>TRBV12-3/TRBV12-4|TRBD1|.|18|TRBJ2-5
CASSLVARGLREWKTQYF
TGTGCCAGCAGTTTAGTGGCCAGGGGGCTTCGGGAATGGAAGACCCAGTACTTC
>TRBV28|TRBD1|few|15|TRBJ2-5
CASSTTQGASETQYF
TGTGCCAGCAGTACCACTCAGGGGGCGTCGGAGACCCAGTACTTC
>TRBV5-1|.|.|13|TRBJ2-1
CASSLGPVDEQFF
TGCGCCAGCAGCTTGGGGCCCGTTGACGAGCAGTTCTTC
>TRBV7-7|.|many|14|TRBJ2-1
CASSPAVRGNEQFF
TGTGCCAGCAGCCCCGCGGTCCGGGGCAATGAGCAGTTCTTC
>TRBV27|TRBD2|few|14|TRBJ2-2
CASGRAGVPGELFF
TGTGCCAGCGGACGAGCGGGAGTCCCCGGGGAGCTGTTTTTT
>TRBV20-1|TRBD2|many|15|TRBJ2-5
CSARDAGGRLETQYF
TGCAGTGCTAGAGATGCGGGGGGTCGGTTAGAGACCCAGTACTTC
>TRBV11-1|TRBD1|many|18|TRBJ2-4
CASSRSGTGLLAKNIQYF
TGTGCCAGCAGCCGATCCGGGACAGGGCTACTAGCCAAAAACATTCAGTACTTC
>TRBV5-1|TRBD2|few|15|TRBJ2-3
CASSTLAESTDTQYF
TGCGCCAGCAGCACTCTAGCGGAAAGCACAGATACGCAGTATTTT
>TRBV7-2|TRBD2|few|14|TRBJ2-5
CASSFGGGVKTQYF
TGTGCCAGCAGCTTCGGGGGAGGGGTCAAGACCCAGTACTTC
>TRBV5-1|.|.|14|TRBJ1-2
CASSLGREIYGYTF
TGCGCCAGCAGCTTGGGCAGGGAGATCTATGGCTACACCTTC
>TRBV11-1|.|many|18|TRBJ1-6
CASSLVRTQSSYNSPLHF
TGTGCCAGCAGCTTAGTCCGGACCCAGAGCTCCTATAATTCACCCCTCCACTTT
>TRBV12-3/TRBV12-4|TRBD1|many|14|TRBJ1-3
CASRPTGVGNTIYF
TGTGCCAGCAGGCCCACAGGGGTTGGAAACACCATATATTTT
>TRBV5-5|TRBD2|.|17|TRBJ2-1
CASSLPPGTSGSNEQFF
TGTGCCAGCAGCCTCCCTCCCGGGACTAGCGGGAGCAATGAGCAGTTCTTC
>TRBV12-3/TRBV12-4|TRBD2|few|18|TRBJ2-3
CASSLALLAGDLTDTQYF
TGTGCCAGCAGTTTAGCGTTACTAGCGGGAGACCTGACAGATACGCAGTATTTT
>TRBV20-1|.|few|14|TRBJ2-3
CSARPGGVGDTQYF
TGCAGTGCTAGACCCGGGGGCGTAGGGGATACGCAGTATTTT
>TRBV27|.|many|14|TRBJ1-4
CASSGSGINEKLFF
TGTGCCAGCAGTGGGTCCGGGATTAATGAAAAACTGTTTTTT
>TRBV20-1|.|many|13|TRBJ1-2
CSARGSGIYGYTF
TGCAGTGCTAGGGGGTCAGGGATATATGGCTACACCTTC
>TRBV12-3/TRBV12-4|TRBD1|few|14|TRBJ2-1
CATQGQGILNEQFF
TGTGCCACCCAGGGACAGGGAATACTCAATGAGCAGTTCTTC
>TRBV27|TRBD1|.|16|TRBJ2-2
CASSSDRGIGTGELFF
TGTGCCAGCAGTTCCGACAGGGGGATAGGCACCGGGGAGCTGTTTTTT
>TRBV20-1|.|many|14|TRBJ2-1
CSATGFQVYIEQFF
TGCAGTGCTACCGGATTTCAGGTCTACATTGAGCAGTTCTTC
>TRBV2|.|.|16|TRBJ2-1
CASSLETRVSYNEQFF
TGTGCCAGCAGTTTGGAGACTAGGGTCTCCTACAATGAGCAGTTCTTC
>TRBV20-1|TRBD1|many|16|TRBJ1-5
CSARWTGDYSNQPQHF
TGCAGTGCTAGATGGACAGGGGATTATAGCAATCAGCCCCAGCATTTT
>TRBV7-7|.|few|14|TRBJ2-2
CASSSFSNTGELFF
TGTGCCAGCAGCTCCTTCTCGAACACCGGGGAGCTGTTTTTT
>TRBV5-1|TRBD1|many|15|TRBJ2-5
CASSLGTGGGETQYF
TGTGCCAGCAGTTTAGGGACAGGGGGCGGGGAGACCCAGTACTTC
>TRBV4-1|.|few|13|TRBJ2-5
CASSQALAKTQYF
TGCGCCAGCAGCCAAGCCCTGGCCAAGACCCAGTACTTC